The 16 T cell receptor beta chains below all came from one sample that was sequenced in a study of CD8 T cells in ankylosing spondylitis. TCRdb reanalysed the 5' RACE reads using MiXCR and keeps one entry per CDR3 protein. The sample has some 130,000 distinct CDR3 sequences; about 7% are singletons. Sequencing was carried out using blood, either unsorted or a sorted T cell fraction (not recorded which). The receptors derive from a female donor with ankylosing spondylitis or in good health (not recorded which).

This chain uses TRBV7-9 with TRBJ2-6; 9 nucleotides align to TRBD1. Germline lookup yields CDR1 SEHNR and CDR2 FQNEAQ (reference sequence). The V gene end was trimmed by 4 bases and the J gene end by 3 bases; junction bases not matched to a gene: 4. The CDR3 is 16 amino acids. CDR3 sequence (DNA): TGTGCCAGCAGCTCCGACAGGGGGTATGGGGCCAACGTCCTGACTTTC. It specifies CASSSDRGYGANVLTF. Based on the CDR3 plus reference TRBV7-9 and TRBJ2-6, the full variable domain is DTGVSQNPRHKITKRGQNVTFRCDPISEHNRLYWYRQTLGQGPEFLTYFQNEAQLEKSRLLSDRFSAERPKGSFSTLEIQRTEQGDSAMYLCASSSDRGYGANVLTFGAGSRLTVL.

This clonotype appeared many times. The chain couples TRBV5-1 to TRBJ2-2, with D perhaps TRBD2 (6 bases). This CDR3 contains 17 residues. CDR1 SGHRS and CDR2 YFSETQ come from the germline V gene. V shed 1 base and J shed 1 base, with 14 bases lying between them. The CDR3 reads CASSLTSRAKNTGELFF. The CDR3 nucleotides read TGCGCCAGCAGCTTGACTAGCCGAGCAAAGAACACCGGGGAGCTGTTTTTT. Looking up the rest from reference TRBV5-1 and TRBJ2-2 gives the full variable domain: KAGVTQTPRYLIKTRGQQVTLSCSPISGHRSVSWYQQTPGQGLQFLFEYFSETQRNKGNFPGRFSGRQFSNSRSEMNVSTLELGDSALYLCASSLTSRAKNTGELFFGEGSRLTVL.

This clonotype showed up many times. The V gene is TRBV6-1, the J gene TRBJ2-7, with TRBD1 matching over 11 bases. The CDR3 totals 14 residues. V trimming: 3 bases; J trimming: 4 bases; junction bases outside the gene matches: 2. Germline V CDR1 and CDR2: MNHNS, SASEGT. The CDR3 DNA is TGTGCCAGCAGTGAGGGACAGGGGGTGTACGAGCAGTACTTC. Protein: CASSEGQGVYEQYF.

This clonotype occurred many times. The V call is TRBV12-3 or TRBV12-4, the J call TRBJ1-4; a weak D match, TRBD1 (6 bases). The CDR3 is 15 residues long. V shed 6 bases and J shed 2 bases, with 13 bases lying between them. DNA for the CDR3: TGTGCCAGCAGCCCCGCGGGGGCGACTAATGAAAAACTGTTTTTT. Translated: CASSPAGATNEKLFF.

Comments on this clonotype: Since a much larger clone is just one base distant, this may be a read error. In DNA, the CDR3 is TGTGCCAGCAGCTTAGAGAGGGCGGGGGTCGGAAACACCATATATTTT. It is translated as CASSLERAGVGNTIYF. This rearrangement joins TRBV7-2 to TRBJ1-3, with D possibly TRBD1 on 5 matching bases. V was pared by 1 base and J by 4 bases, with 14 bases between. The CDR3 loop spans 16 amino acids. Germline loops: CDR1 SGHTA, CDR2 FQGNSA.

This clonotype was counted many times. The V call is TRBV4-2, the J call TRBJ1-5; D call uncertain. The CDR3 covers 15 residues. V was clipped by 1 base and J by 1 base, with 8 bases between them. Germline V gene lookup returns CDR1 LGHNA and CDR2 YNFKEQ. The CDR3 sequence is CASSQVAQSNQPQHF. The CDR3, as DNA: TGTGCCAGCAGCCAAGTTGCACAGAGCAATCAGCCCCAGCATTTT.

This clonotype has a count of ten or more. The chain combines TRBV5-1 with TRBJ2-7; D gene ambiguous. The V gene's germline CDR1 is SGHRS and CDR2 YFSETQ. The ends were cut back, 1 base at V and 4 bases at J, with 9 bases in the middle. This CDR3 is 13 amino acids long. CDR3 bases: TGCGCCAGCAGCTTGAATGGGTATTACGAGCAGTACTTC. Its translation is CASSLNGYYEQYF.

This chain links TRBV5-4 with TRBJ2-1; TRBD1 aligns across 8 bases. V lost 4 bases to trimming and J lost 4 bases; unmatched junction nucleotides: 7. The CDR3 has 15 residues. Germline-derived CDR1 and CDR2 are SGHNT and YYREEE (reference sequence). The CDR3 loop is CASSRGQDLYNEQFF. For the CDR3, the DNA is TGTGCCAGCAGCCGGGGACAGGACCTATACAATGAGCAGTTCTTC.

This chain connects TRBV5-6 to TRBJ1-1, with D unresolved. Germline values: CDR1 SGHDT, CDR2 YYEEEE. Trimming took 2 bases from V and 3 from J, leaving 8 bases between them. CDR3 size: 13 residues. CDR3 protein: CASSFAADTEAFF. CDR3 sequence (DNA): TGTGCCAGCAGCTTTGCGGCCGACACTGAAGCTTTCTTT. Combining the CDR3 with reference TRBV5-6 and TRBJ1-1 gives the whole variable domain DAGVTQSPTHLIKTRGQQVTLRCSPKSGHDTVSWYQQALGQGPQFIFQYYEEEERQRGNFPDRFSGHQFPNYSSELNVNALLLGDSALYLCASSFAADTEAFFGQGTRLTVV.

A remark on this clonotype: A much larger clone sits a single nucleotide away, making a read error possible. As the CDR3 is not closed by the conserved phenylalanine or tryptophan, this likely results from a read error. The CDR3: CASSSPKGHTEQFV. CDR3 DNA sequence: TGTGCCAGCAGCTCACCAAAGGGGCACACTGAGCAGTTCGTC. This rearrangement joins TRBV11-3 to TRBJ2-1; tentative D call: TRBD1 (5 bases). The germline V gene has CDR1 SGHNT and CDR2 YENEEA. The CDR3 has 14 residues. The V and J ends lost 4 bases and 9 bases respectively, with 16 bases between them.

This clonotype has more than one count but fewer than ten. The chain is built from TRBV5-1 and TRBJ2-7; D tentatively reads TRBD1 or TRBD2 (5 bases each). V was cut by 4 bases and J by 6 bases, with 14 bases left in between. From germline, CDR1 is SGHRS and CDR2 YFSETQ. The CDR3 loop spans 13 amino acids. The CDR3 region has the DNA TGCGCCAGCAGCAAGGGACCCGGCTTCGAGCAGTACTTC. Residues: CASSKGPGFEQYF. The full variable domain, rest sourced from reference TRBV5-1 and TRBJ2-7, is KAGVTQTPRYLIKTRGQQVTLSCSPISGHRSVSWYQQTPGQGLQFLFEYFSETQRNKGNFPGRFSGRQFSNSRSEMNVSTLELGDSALYLCASSKGPGFEQYFGPGTRLTVT.

This clonotype has a handful of counts. This sequence joins TRBV29-1 and TRBJ2-1; 7 nucleotides line up with TRBD2. The CDR3 has 14 residues. Trimming removed 4 bases from V and 9 bases from J; junction bases left unmatched: 12. Germline-derived CDR1 and CDR2 are SQVTM and ANQGSEA. This CDR3 is CSVAPGLVGGEQFF. CDR3 bases: TGCAGCGTTGCCCCAGGACTAGTGGGGGGTGAGCAGTTCTTC.

The chain has TRBV18 and TRBJ1-1, with D possibly matching TRBD1 (5 bases). Germline CDR1 is KGHSH and CDR2 is LQKENI. This CDR3 is built from 13 residues. V was cut by 3 bases and J by 8 bases, with 13 bases left in between. CDR3 in amino acids: CASSPGRQPEAFF. CDR3 sequence (DNA): TGTGCCAGCTCACCGGGACGGCAACCCGAAGCTTTCTTT.

This clonotype was counted at least ten times. CDR3 residues: CASSQVRGIWNTEAFF. The DNA for the CDR3 is TGCGCCAGCAGCCAAGTTCGTGGGATTTGGAACACTGAAGCTTTCTTT. The V gene is TRBV4-1, the J gene TRBJ1-1; D remains unclear. With 1 base removed from V and 1 base from J, the gap between germline ends came to 13 bases. Germline V gives CDR1 MGHRA, CDR2 YSYEKL. This CDR3 spans 16 amino acids.

A few counts support this clonotype. The chain is built from TRBV7-9 and TRBJ2-7, with no clear D. Germline-derived CDR1 and CDR2 are SEHNR and FQNEAQ (reference sequence). Trimming removed 1 base from V and 6 bases from J, with 7 bases in between. The CDR3 is made up of 12 amino acids. CDR3 nucleotide sequence: TGTGCCAGCAGCTTAGGTAGGAGCGAGCAGTACTTC. It is translated as CASSLGRSEQYF. Based on the CDR3 plus reference TRBV7-9 and TRBJ2-7, the full variable domain is DTGVSQNPRHKITKRGQNVTFRCDPISEHNRLYWYRQTLGQGPEFLTYFQNEAQLEKSRLLSDRFSAERPKGSFSTLEIQRTEQGDSAMYLCASSLGRSEQYFGPGTRLTVT.

This clonotype was detected many times. J is TRBJ2-7 and V is TRBV5-1; either TRBD1 or TRBD2 may fit D (5 bases each). The CDR3 totals 14 residues. CDR1 is SGHRS, CDR2 YFSETQ, per germline. With 0 bases removed from V and 3 bases from J, the gap between germline ends came to 10 bases. DNA of the CDR3: TGCGCCAGCAGCTTGGGAGGGGTAGGCTACGAGCAGTACTTC. Its translation: CASSLGGVGYEQYF.